These 24 T cell receptor beta chains share one sample of origin, sequenced in a study of T cell repertoires in cytomegalovirus infection. Their antigens are not known. TCRdb reprocessed the reads via MiXCR and lists one record per CDR3 protein. The table lists about half a million distinct CDR3 sequences, about 33% of them singletons. The material sequenced was cultured PBMCs, taken from culture after CMV antigen stimulation. These TCRs come from a human donor in good health (CMV status not recorded). Some clones in this sample may be carry-over from other donors' samples.

The V gene is TRBV12-3 or TRBV12-4, the J gene TRBJ1-5, with D unresolved. Trimming cost V 5 bases and J 0 bases, with 11 bases left between them. There are 15 residues in the CDR3. Here the CDR3 DNA reads TGTGCCAGCAGTAACCCCGTGCTTAGCAATCAGCCCCAGCATTTT. Translation: CASSNPVLSNQPQHF.

In this sample, this clonotype turned up a few times. The chain combines TRBV27 with TRBJ2-1; D remains unclear. The V end was cut by 5 bases, the J end by 6 bases, with 8 bases between. The CDR3 sequence is 12 residues long. Germline-derived CDR1 and CDR2 are MNHEY and SMNVEV (reference sequence). CDR3: CASSISGNEQFF. Written as DNA, the CDR3 is TGTGCCAGCAGTATCTCGGGCAATGAGCAGTTCTTC.

The V gene is TRBV7-8, the J gene TRBJ2-7; D may be TRBD1 (5 bases). CDR1 and CDR2 (germline): SGHVS, FQNEAQ. The germline V and J ends were trimmed by 1 base and 1 base, with 11 bases remaining between them. The CDR3 has 15 residues. DNA for the CDR3: TGTGCCAGCAGCTTAGGTCAGGGTCCTTCCTACGAGCAGTACTTC. Its translation is CASSLGQGPSYEQYF.

V is TRBV27 and J is TRBJ2-5, with D unclear. The V gene lost 3 bases and the J gene lost 5 bases, with 10 bases spanning the gap. This CDR3 is 13 amino acids long. Germline V lookup: CDR1 MNHEY, CDR2 SMNVEV (reference sequence). This CDR3 is CASSFGNWETQYF. CDR3 in DNA: TGTGCCAGCAGTTTTGGGAATTGGGAGACCCAGTACTTC.

In its sample, this clonotype was seen a few times. This chain joins TRBV24-1 and TRBJ2-1, with 7 bases fitting TRBD1. Germline-derived CDR1 and CDR2 are KGHDR and SFDVKD. The length of the CDR3 is 14 residues. Trimming took 5 bases from V and 7 from J; bases not matched to a gene: 7. This CDR3 reads CATSALGDRNEQFF. The CDR3, as DNA: TGTGCCACCAGTGCGCTCGGGGACAGAAATGAGCAGTTCTTC.

This clonotype was detected many times. The chain recombines TRBV7-2 with TRBJ1-1; D possibly corresponds to TRBD1 (5 bases). In germline, CDR1 is SGHTA, CDR2 FQGNSA. Trimming took 5 bases from V and 2 from J, leaving 15 bases between them. The CDR3 spans 15 residues. CDR3 sequence reads: CASSTRDSHNTEAFF. The CDR3 coding sequence is TGTGCCAGCAGCACCCGGGACTCGCATAACACTGAAGCTTTCTTT.

CDR3 residues: CASRAGGGHEQFF. The CDR3, as DNA: TGTGCCAGCAGGGCGGGAGGTGGCCATGAGCAGTTCTTC. The V call is TRBV7-2, the J call TRBJ2-1; 8 bases are a match to TRBD2. Germline lookup yields CDR1 SGHTA and CDR2 FQGNSA. The CDR3 totals 13 residues. V gave up 6 bases and J gave up 8 bases; unmatched junction bases: 6.

The table lists this clonotype with many counts. V and J are TRBV13 and TRBJ2-5; 9 nucleotides line up with TRBD1. The CDR3 totals 15 residues. The germline V gene encodes CDR1 PRHDT and CDR2 FYEKMQ (reference sequence). V dropped 5 bases and J dropped 7; count of bases not matched to a gene: 11. The chain's CDR3 is CASSPGTGLSGTQYF. CDR3 nucleotides: TGTGCCAGCAGCCCCGGGACAGGGCTCTCGGGGACCCAGTACTTC.

This clonotype has a handful of counts. The J gene is TRBJ1-5, the V gene TRBV4-1, with D maybe TRBD1 (5 bases). The CDR3 is 16 residues long. V gave up 0 bases and J gave up 6 bases, with 15 bases separating them. CDR1 is MGHRA and CDR2 is YSYEKL in the germline V gene. CDR3 amino acids: CASSQETQRGGQPQHF. The CDR3 DNA sequence: TGCGCCAGCAGCCAAGAGACCCAGAGGGGAGGTCAGCCCCAGCATTTT.

This clonotype was detected once. The rearrangement links TRBV4-3 to TRBJ1-3; a possible D gene is TRBD1 (5 bases). This CDR3 spans 16 amino acids. The V gene lost 4 bases and the J gene lost 7 bases, with 20 bases spanning the gap. Per the germline V gene, CDR1 is LGHNA and CDR2 is YSLEER. The CDR3 DNA reads TGCGCCAGCAGCCGCGCTTTGGAACAGGTCGGGAACACCATATATTTT. This sequence encodes CASSRALEQVGNTIYF.

This chain connects TRBV20-1 to TRBJ2-3, with D perhaps TRBD2 (5 bases). The V end was cut by 2 bases, the J end by 0 bases, with 9 bases between. The germline CDR1 and CDR2 sequences are DFQATT and SNEGSKA (reference sequence). CDR3 size: 14 residues. CDR3 DNA sequence: TGCAGTGCTAGACCCCGGACTAGCACAGATACGCAGTATTTT. Protein product: CSARPRTSTDTQYF.

This clonotype was counted a few times. The CDR3, as DNA: TGTGCCAGCAGTCCCCCCCCCAGGGAGACAGGGGCCAACGTCCTGACTTTC. Its translation: CASSPPPRETGANVLTF. The chain carries TRBV6-2 or TRBV6-3 and TRBJ2-6; tentatively, D is TRBD1 or TRBD2 (5 bases each). Germline CDR1 and CDR2: MNHEY and SVGEGT. The CDR3 runs to 17 residues. Trimming left V 5 bases short and J 4 bases short, with 18 bases between.

This clonotype was counted between two and nine times. CDR3 sequence: CASSELGTSGSSGEQFF. CDR3 coding DNA: TGTGCCAGCAGCGAGTTAGGGACTAGCGGGAGTTCGGGTGAGCAGTTCTTC. The chain joins TRBV7-2 to TRBJ2-1; 14 nucleotides match TRBD2. Germline V gene sequence: CDR1 SGHTA, CDR2 FQGNSA. The trim removed 5 bases at V and 9 bases at J, leaving 12 bases unmatched. The CDR3 contains 17 residues.

The chain recombines TRBV7-6 with TRBJ2-1; tentatively, D is TRBD2 (6 bases). V was pared by 1 base and J by 5 bases, with 9 bases between. The CDR3 consists of 14 residues. CDR1 and CDR2 from the germline V gene are SGHVS and FNYEAQ. CDR3 sequence reads: CASSLEAGNNEQFF. The CDR3 DNA sequence: TGTGCCAGCAGCTTAGAGGCGGGGAACAATGAGCAGTTCTTC. Supplemented by reference TRBV7-6 and TRBJ2-1, the full variable domain reads GAGVSQSPRYKVTKRGQDVALRCDPISGHVSLYWYRQALGQGPEFLTYFNYEAQQDKSGLPNDRFSAERPEGSISTLTIQRTEQRDSAMYRCASSLEAGNNEQFFGPGTRLTVL.

There are a few counts of this clonotype. The J gene is TRBJ1-6, the V gene TRBV7-2, with D possibly matching TRBD1 (5 bases). The CDR3 sequence is 14 residues long. Trimming shortened V by 7 bases and J by 7 bases, and 14 bases separated the two germline ends. Germline CDR1 SGHTA, CDR2 FQGNSA. The CDR3 DNA reads as TGTGCCAGCACCCGTGAGGGGCCAAATTCACCCCTCCACTTT. This codes for CASTREGPNSPLHF.

This clonotype was seen a few times. The rearrangement uses TRBV11-2 and TRBJ1-1; D gene uncertain. Germline loops: CDR1 SGHAT, CDR2 FQNNGV. This CDR3 region has 12 residues. V lost 1 base and J 7 bases, leaving 7 bases between the germline ends. The DNA for the CDR3 is TGTGCCAGCAGCTTAGTGGCCAGTGAAGCTTTCTTT. Protein: CASSLVASEAFF. The whole variable domain, filled in from reference TRBV11-2 and TRBJ1-1, reads EAGVAQSPRYKIIEKRQSVAFWCNPISGHATLYWYQQILGQGPKLLIQFQNNGVVDDSQLPKDRFSAERLKGVDSTLKIQPAKLEDSAVYLCASSLVASEAFFGQGTRLTVV.

This chain joins TRBV6-2 or TRBV6-3 and TRBJ2-5; a possible D gene is TRBD2 (5 bases). CDR3 size: 12 residues. V lost 9 bases to trimming and J lost 6 bases, with 14 bases between them. CDR1 is MNHEY, CDR2 SVGEGT, per germline. CDR3 region: CASRTGSQTQYF. The CDR3 DNA is TGTGCCAGTCGGACTGGTTCGCAGACCCAGTACTTC.

The genes are TRBV20-1 and TRBJ1-1; 9 bases align to TRBD1. Germline loops: CDR1 DFQATT, CDR2 SNEGSKA (reference sequence). This CDR3 region has 15 residues. V shed 1 base, J shed 5 bases, and the junction held 8 bases outside the gene matches. CDR3 amino acids: CSARGIQGALTEAFF. CDR3 in DNA: TGCAGTGCTAGAGGAATACAGGGGGCACTTACTGAAGCTTTCTTT.

This chain uses TRBV7-8 with TRBJ1-2, with no clear D. V was clipped by 5 bases and J by 7 bases, with 14 bases between them. From germline, CDR1 is SGHVS and CDR2 FQNEAQ. CDR3 length equals 13 residues. The CDR3 nucleotides read TGTGCCAGCAGCCGCGACACCTCGGGTGGCTACACCTTC. Translated, it gives CASSRDTSGGYTF.

This chain links TRBV20-1 with TRBJ1-5; a weak D match, TRBD1 (5 bases). The V gene lost 6 bases and the J gene lost 0 bases, with 15 bases spanning the gap. This CDR3 region has 15 residues. CDR1 is DFQATT, CDR2 SNEGSKA, per germline (reference sequence). CDR3 sequence reads: CSAPGEGDSNQPQHF. The CDR3 DNA reads as TGCAGTGCCCCGGGGGAAGGGGATAGCAATCAGCCCCAGCATTTT.

The chain links TRBV7-2 to TRBJ1-2; weak D call: TRBD1 (5 bases). The CDR3 runs to 14 residues. V lost 2 bases, J lost 0 bases, and 7 bases lay in between. Per germline, CDR1 SGHTA and CDR2 FQGNSA. DNA of the CDR3: TGTGCCAGCAGCTTACGGGACGCTAACTATGGCTACACCTTC. This translates into CASSLRDANYGYTF.

This clonotype showed up many times. The chain is built from TRBV7-8 and TRBJ1-1, with a weak D call TRBD1 (5 bases). CDR1 SGHVS and CDR2 FQNEAQ come from the germline V gene. V dropped 1 base and J dropped 0 bases, with 15 bases sitting between them. The CDR3 is made up of 17 amino acids. The DNA of the CDR3 is TGTGCCAGCAGCTTAGTCGTGATAGGGGCCTTGAACACTGAAGCTTTCTTT. It translates to CASSLVVIGALNTEAFF.

This chain joins TRBV7-2 and TRBJ2-5, with TRBD1 matching over 8 bases. After removal of 5 bases from V and 4 bases from J, the junction contained 9 bases not matched to a gene. The V gene's germline CDR1 is SGHTA and CDR2 FQGNSA. CDR3 size: 15 residues. This chain's CDR3 is CASSGRTGLLETQYF. CDR3 bases: TGTGCCAGCAGCGGACGGACAGGGTTATTAGAGACCCAGTACTTC.

This clonotype showed up many times. V is TRBV7-2 and J is TRBJ2-3; D remains unclear. The CDR3 runs to 11 residues. The V end lost 10 bases, the J end lost 4 bases, and 9 bases lay between the germline ends. Germline V CDR1 and CDR2: SGHTA, FQGNSA. DNA of the CDR3: TGTGCCACCCGGAGCGCAGATACGCAGTATTTT. Its protein is CATRSADTQYF.